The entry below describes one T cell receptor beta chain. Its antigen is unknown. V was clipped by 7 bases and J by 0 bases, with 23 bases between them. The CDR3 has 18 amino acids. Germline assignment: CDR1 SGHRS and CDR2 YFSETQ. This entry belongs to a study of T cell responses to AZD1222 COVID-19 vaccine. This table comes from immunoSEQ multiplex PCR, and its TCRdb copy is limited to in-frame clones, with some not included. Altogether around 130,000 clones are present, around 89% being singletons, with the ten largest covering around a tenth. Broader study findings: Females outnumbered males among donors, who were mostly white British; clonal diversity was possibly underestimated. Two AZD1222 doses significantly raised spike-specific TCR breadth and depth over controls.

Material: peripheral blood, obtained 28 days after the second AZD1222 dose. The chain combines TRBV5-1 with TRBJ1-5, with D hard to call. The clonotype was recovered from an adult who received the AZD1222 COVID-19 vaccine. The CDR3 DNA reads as TGCGCCAGCGGTCAAAGGACCCGAAGGGATTATAGCAATCAGCCCCAGCATTTT. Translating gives CASGQRTRRDYSNQPQHF.